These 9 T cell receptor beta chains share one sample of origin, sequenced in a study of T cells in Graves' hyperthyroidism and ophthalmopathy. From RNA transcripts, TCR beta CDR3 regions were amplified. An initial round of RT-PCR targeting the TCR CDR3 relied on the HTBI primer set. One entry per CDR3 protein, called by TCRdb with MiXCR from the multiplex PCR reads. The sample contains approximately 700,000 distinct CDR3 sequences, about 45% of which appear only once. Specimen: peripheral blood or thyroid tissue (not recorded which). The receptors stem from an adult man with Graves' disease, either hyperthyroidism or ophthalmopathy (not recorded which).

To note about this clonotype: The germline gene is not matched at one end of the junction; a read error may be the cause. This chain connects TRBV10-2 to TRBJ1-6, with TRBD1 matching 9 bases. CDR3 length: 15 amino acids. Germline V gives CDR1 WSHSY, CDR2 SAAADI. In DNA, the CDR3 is TGTGCCAGCAGGATACCGGGACAGGGAAATTCACCCCTCCACTTT. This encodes CASRIPGQGNSPLHF.

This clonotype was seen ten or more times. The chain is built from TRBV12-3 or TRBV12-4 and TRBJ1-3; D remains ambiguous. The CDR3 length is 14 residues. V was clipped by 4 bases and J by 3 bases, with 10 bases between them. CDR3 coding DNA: TGTGCCAGCAGTTCGCGCACCGATGGAAACACCATATATTTT. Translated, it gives CASSSRTDGNTIYF.

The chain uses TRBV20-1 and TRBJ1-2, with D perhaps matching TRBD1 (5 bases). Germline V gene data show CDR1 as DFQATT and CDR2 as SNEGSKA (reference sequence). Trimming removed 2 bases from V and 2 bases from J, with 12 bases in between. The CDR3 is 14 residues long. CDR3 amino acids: CSARLPGKNYGYTF. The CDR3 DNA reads TGCAGTGCTAGATTGCCAGGGAAGAACTATGGCTACACCTTC.

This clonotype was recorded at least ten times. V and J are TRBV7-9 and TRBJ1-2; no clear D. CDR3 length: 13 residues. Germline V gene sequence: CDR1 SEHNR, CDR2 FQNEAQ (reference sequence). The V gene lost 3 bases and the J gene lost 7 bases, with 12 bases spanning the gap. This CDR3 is CASSLYGVSGYTF. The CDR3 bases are TGTGCCAGCAGCTTGTACGGTGTTTCTGGCTACACCTTC.

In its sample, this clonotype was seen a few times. CDR3: CSVVYQLEAFF. The CDR3 nucleotides read TGCAGCGTTGTTTATCAGCTAGAAGCTTTCTTT. J is TRBJ1-1 and V is TRBV29-1; D unresolved. Trimming took off 4 bases at V and 8 bases at J, with 11 bases between the two ends. The CDR3 sequence is 11 residues long. The germline V gene encodes CDR1 SQVTM and CDR2 ANQGSEA.

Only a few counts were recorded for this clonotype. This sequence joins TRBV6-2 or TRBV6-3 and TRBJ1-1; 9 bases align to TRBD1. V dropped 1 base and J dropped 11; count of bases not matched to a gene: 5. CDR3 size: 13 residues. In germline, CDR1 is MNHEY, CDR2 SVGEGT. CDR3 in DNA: TGTGCCAGCAGTTACTTGGACAGGGGATTGGCTTTCTTT. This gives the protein CASSYLDRGLAFF.

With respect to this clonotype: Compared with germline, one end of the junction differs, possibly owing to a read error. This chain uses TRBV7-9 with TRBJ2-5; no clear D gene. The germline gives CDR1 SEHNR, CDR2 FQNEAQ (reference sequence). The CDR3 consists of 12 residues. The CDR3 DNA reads TGTGCCAGCAGCTTACTAATAGAGGCCCAGTACTTC. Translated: CASSLLIEAQYF.

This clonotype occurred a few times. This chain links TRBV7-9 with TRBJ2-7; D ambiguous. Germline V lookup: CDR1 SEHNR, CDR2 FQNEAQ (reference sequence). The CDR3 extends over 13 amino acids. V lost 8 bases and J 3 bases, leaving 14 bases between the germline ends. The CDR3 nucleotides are TGTGCCAGCTCACCGTTAGGCATCTACGAGCAGTACTTC. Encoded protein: CASSPLGIYEQYF.

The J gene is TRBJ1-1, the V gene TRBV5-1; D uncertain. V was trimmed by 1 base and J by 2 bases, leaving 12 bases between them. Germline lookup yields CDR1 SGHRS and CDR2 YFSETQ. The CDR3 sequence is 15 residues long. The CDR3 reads CASSLLTASNTEAFF. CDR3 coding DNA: TGCGCCAGCAGCTTGTTGACGGCCTCTAACACTGAAGCTTTCTTT. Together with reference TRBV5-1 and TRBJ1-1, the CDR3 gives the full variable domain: KAGVTQTPRYLIKTRGQQVTLSCSPISGHRSVSWYQQTPGQGLQFLFEYFSETQRNKGNFPGRFSGRQFSNSRSEMNVSTLELGDSALYLCASSLLTASNTEAFFGQGTRLTVV.